A single sample is the source of the 20 T cell receptor beta chains below, sequenced in a study of blood T cell repertoires in COVID-19. Method: immunoSEQ multiplex PCR; TCRdb's copy keeps in-frame clones and lacks some. The sample carries approximately 150,000 clones, 82% recorded once. Sequenced: PBMCs or T cells enriched from blood (not recorded which). The receptor source for this set is a man between 60 and 70 years old who had recovered from COVID-19.

The chain couples TRBV28 to TRBJ2-5, with D possibly matching TRBD1 (6 bases). The CDR3 covers 16 residues. Per the germline V gene, CDR1 is MDHEN and CDR2 is SYDVKM. Trimming pared 3 bases from V and 5 bases from J, leaving 19 bases between. The CDR3 DNA is TGTGCCAGCAGTTTTAGGGCTTCAAGGCAGGGGGAGACCCAGTACTTC. Amino acid sequence: CASSFRASRQGETQYF.

The table lists this clone with a few counts. The chain couples TRBV5-1 to TRBJ2-2; 7 bases fit TRBD1. The CDR3 length is 19 residues. Trimming cost V 4 bases and J 0 bases; bases outside gene matches: 15. Germline V gives CDR1 SGHRS, CDR2 YFSETQ. CDR3 protein: CASSPSAQGVLSNTGELFF. The CDR3 region has the DNA TGCGCCAGCAGCCCCTCCGCGCAGGGGGTGCTGTCGAACACCGGGGAGCTGTTTTTT. The entire variable domain, with the rest obtained from reference TRBV5-1 and TRBJ2-2, is as follows: KAGVTQTPRYLIKTRGQQVTLSCSPISGHRSVSWYQQTPGQGLQFLFEYFSETQRNKGNFPGRFSGRQFSNSRSEMNVSTLELGDSALYLCASSPSAQGVLSNTGELFFGEGSRLTVL.

The V call is TRBV6-4, the J call TRBJ1-5; D call uncertain. CDR3 length: 13 amino acids. Germline CDR1 reads MRHNA; CDR2 reads SNTAGT. The V gene lost 3 bases and the J gene lost 4 bases, with 7 bases spanning the gap. CDR3 amino acids: CASSEFGNQPQHF. The CDR3 DNA is TGTGCCAGCAGTGAATTCGGTAATCAGCCCCAGCATTTT.

The chain carries TRBV10-2 and TRBJ2-5; the D gene is possibly TRBD2 (6 bases). Trimming shortened V by 6 bases and J by 3 bases, and 11 bases separated the two germline ends. CDR1 WSHSY and CDR2 SAAADI come from the germline V gene. The CDR3 is made up of 13 amino acids. The DNA for the CDR3 is TGCGCCAGCAGCCCCCGGGGGAAAGAGACCCAGTACTTC. The encoded protein is CASSPRGKETQYF.

This chain joins TRBV9 and TRBJ1-1; D not certain. The germline V gene has CDR1 SGDLS and CDR2 YYNGEE. This CDR3 contains 13 residues. V gave up 5 bases and J gave up 1 base, with 9 bases separating them. Written as DNA, the CDR3 is TGTGCCAGCAGTCAGACATCGAACACTGAAGCTTTCTTT. This translates into CASSQTSNTEAFF.

V is TRBV28 and J is TRBJ1-2, with 8 bases lining up with TRBD1. Losses at the gene ends were 6 bases for V and 5 bases for J; bases not matched to a gene: 5. The V gene's germline CDR1 is MDHEN and CDR2 SYDVKM. This CDR3 is 13 amino acids long. For the CDR3, the DNA is TGTGCCAGCAGCAGGGACAGGATGTATGGCTACACCTTC. It specifies CASSRDRMYGYTF.

The genes are TRBV28 and TRBJ2-2, with 8 nucleotides matching TRBD1. The CDR3 is 16 residues long. V lost 5 bases and J lost 1; bases outside the gene matches: 6. Germline lookup yields CDR1 MDHEN and CDR2 SYDVKM. CDR3 coding DNA: TGTGCCAGCAGTACACGACAGGGGAAGAACACCGGGGAGCTGTTTTTT. Encoded protein: CASSTRQGKNTGELFF.

As DNA, the CDR3 is TGTGCCACCAGTGATTTCCCCCTGACCCCGGACAGTGGACGCGTCAGAAACAATCAGCCCCAGCATTTT. Translation: CATSDFPLTPDSGRVRNNQPQHF. The chain couples TRBV24-1 to TRBJ1-5; maybe TRBD1 (6 bases). This CDR3 contains 23 residues. The germline CDR1 and CDR2 sequences are KGHDR and SFDVKD. Trimming pared 1 base from V and 3 bases from J, leaving 33 bases between.

V is TRBV4-2 and J is TRBJ1-4; 9 nucleotides match TRBD1. The length of the CDR3 is 16 residues. J lost 2 bases, V lost 1 base, and 2 bases had no gene match. Looked up from germline, CDR1 is LGHNA and CDR2 is YNFKEQ. The CDR3 coding sequence is TGTGCCAGCAGCCAAGGGACAGGGGAGACTAATGAAAAACTGTTTTTT. Amino acid sequence: CASSQGTGETNEKLFF.

The CDR3 loop is CSVEPGYNTEAFF. The CDR3 coding sequence is TGCAGCGTTGAACCAGGTTATAACACTGAAGCTTTCTTT. V is TRBV29-1 and J is TRBJ1-1; D is uncertain. Germline V gives CDR1 SQVTM, CDR2 ANQGSEA. The CDR3 length is 13 residues. With 2 bases removed from V and 2 bases from J, the gap between germline ends came to 9 bases.

CDR3 loop: CASSQPTGYQGYTF. The CDR3 nucleotides are TGTGCCAGCAGCCAACCCACAGGGTATCAGGGCTACACCTTC. V gene TRBV28 combines with J gene TRBJ1-2, with D possibly TRBD1 on 6 matching bases. CDR1 and CDR2 (germline): MDHEN, SYDVKM. The CDR3 length is 14 residues. V lost 6 bases, J lost 8 bases, and 19 bases lay in between.

The chain is built from TRBV9 and TRBJ1-1, with D possibly being TRBD1 (6 bases). Germline V gene lookup returns CDR1 SGDLS and CDR2 YYNGEE. The CDR3 is 13 residues long. Trimming shortened V by 1 base and J by 5 bases, and 9 bases separated the two germline ends. This CDR3 reads CASSVQGRTEAFF. DNA of the CDR3: TGTGCCAGCAGCGTACAGGGGCGGACTGAAGCTTTCTTT.

The gene calls are TRBV7-9 and TRBJ2-3; 7 bases align to TRBD2. The junction had 10 bases not matched to a gene; V was cut back by 8 bases and J by 2 bases. This CDR3 has 15 residues. Germline V lookup: CDR1 SEHNR, CDR2 FQNEAQ (reference sequence). The CDR3 reads CASDPVGGVTDTQYF. For the CDR3, the DNA is TGTGCCAGCGATCCCGTTGGGGGGGTCACAGATACGCAGTATTTT.

The chain links TRBV29-1 to TRBJ2-5; the D gene is possibly TRBD2 (5 bases). V was clipped by 8 bases and J by 4 bases, with 11 bases between them. The germline gives CDR1 SQVTM, CDR2 ANQGSEA. The CDR3 is 11 amino acids. Written as DNA, the CDR3 is TGCAGCCCATTAGAGGGAGAGACCCAGTACTTC. It encodes CSPLEGETQYF. The full variable domain, rest sourced from reference TRBV29-1 and TRBJ2-5, is SAVISQKPSRDICQRGTSLTIQCQVDSQVTMMFWYRQQPGQSLTLIATANQGSEATYESGFVIDKFPISRPNLTFSTLTVSNMSPEDSSIYLCSPLEGETQYFGPGTRLLVL.

This clone was picked up one time. The V call is TRBV13, the J call TRBJ1-6, with TRBD1 as a possible D gene (6 bases). Germline V gene sequence: CDR1 PRHDT, CDR2 FYEKMQ (reference sequence). Trimming stripped 0 bases from V and 0 bases from J, with 9 bases between. The CDR3 has 17 amino acids. CDR3 sequence: CASSLGQGSSYNSPLHF. CDR3 coding DNA: TGTGCCAGCAGCTTAGGACAGGGTAGCTCCTATAATTCACCCCTCCACTTT.

The V call is TRBV24-1, the J call TRBJ2-5; the D gene is possibly TRBD1 (6 bases). The CDR3 has 17 residues. Germline CDR1 and CDR2: KGHDR and SFDVKD. Trimming left V 2 bases short and J 5 bases short, with 20 bases between. The CDR3 nucleotides read TGTGCCACCAGTGATTCCTGGACAGAACTAAGAATGGAGACCCAGTACTTC. It encodes CATSDSWTELRMETQYF.

CDR3 nucleotides: TGTGCCAGCAGCTCCCAGGGGTTCTCCTACGAGCAGTACTTC. Translation gives CASSSQGFSYEQYF. The J gene is TRBJ2-7, the V gene TRBV7-9; TRBD1 is a possible D gene (6 bases). Germline CDR1 SEHNR, CDR2 FQNEAQ (reference sequence). The CDR3 is made up of 14 amino acids. The V gene lost 4 bases and the J gene lost 0 bases, with 10 bases spanning the gap.

V and J are TRBV7-6 and TRBJ2-7; D perhaps matches TRBD1 (8 bases). The CDR3 is 18 residues long. Germline CDR1 and CDR2: SGHVS and FNYEAQ. V shed 2 bases and J shed 2 bases, with 22 bases lying between them. CDR3 in DNA: TGTGCCAGCAGCTTACGGGGGGTAAGGACAGGGATAGCCTACGAGCAGTACTTC. Translating gives CASSLRGVRTGIAYEQYF. The full variable domain, rest sourced from reference TRBV7-6 and TRBJ2-7, is GAGVSQSPRYKVTKRGQDVALRCDPISGHVSLYWYRQALGQGPEFLTYFNYEAQQDKSGLPNDRFSAERPEGSISTLTIQRTEQRDSAMYRCASSLRGVRTGIAYEQYFGPGTRLTVT.

The chain combines TRBV6-5 with TRBJ1-2; D gene unclear. Trimming shortened V by 5 bases and J by 6 bases, and 4 bases separated the two germline ends. Germline assignment: CDR1 MNHEY and CDR2 SVGAGI. The CDR3 runs to 10 residues. Here the CDR3 reads CASSRDGYTF. The CDR3 nucleotides read TGTGCCAGCAGTAGAGATGGCTACACCTTC.

The chain links TRBV5-1 to TRBJ1-1; perhaps TRBD1 as D (6 bases). The CDR3 has 16 amino acids. V was pared by 1 base and J by 2 bases, with 15 bases between. Germline CDR1 reads SGHRS; CDR2 reads YFSETQ. The CDR3 reads CASSLRSTGQNTEAFF. The DNA for the CDR3 is TGCGCCAGCAGCTTGAGATCGACAGGCCAAAACACTGAAGCTTTCTTT.